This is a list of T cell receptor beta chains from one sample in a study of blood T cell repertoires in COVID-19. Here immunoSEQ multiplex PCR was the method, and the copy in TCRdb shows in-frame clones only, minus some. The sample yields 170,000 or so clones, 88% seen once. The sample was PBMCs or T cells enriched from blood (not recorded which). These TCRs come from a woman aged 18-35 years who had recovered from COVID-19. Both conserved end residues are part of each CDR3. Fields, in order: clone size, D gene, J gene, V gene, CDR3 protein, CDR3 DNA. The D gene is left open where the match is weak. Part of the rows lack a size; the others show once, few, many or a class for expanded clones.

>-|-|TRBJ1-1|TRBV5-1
CASSLAVNTEAFF
TGCGCCAGCAGCTTGGCTGTGAACACTGAAGCTTTCTTT
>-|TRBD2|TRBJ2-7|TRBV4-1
CASSQADSGTSMYEQYF
TGCGCCAGCAGCCAAGCGGATTCCGGGACTAGTATGTACGAGCAGTACTTC
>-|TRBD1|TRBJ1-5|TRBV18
CASSRTGSNQPQHF
TGTGCCAGCTCGCGGACAGGGAGCAATCAGCCCCAGCATTTT
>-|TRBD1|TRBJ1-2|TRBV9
CASSTSGTGGDRTF
TGTGCCAGCAGCACATCCGGGACAGGGGGCGATCGCACCTTC
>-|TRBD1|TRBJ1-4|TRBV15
CATRSGGRGEKLFF
TGTGCCACCAGATCAGGGGGCCGAGGTGAAAAACTGTTTTTT
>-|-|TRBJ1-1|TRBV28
CASKENFVGAEAFF
TGTGCCAGCAAGGAGAACTTTGTTGGCGCTGAAGCTTTCTTT
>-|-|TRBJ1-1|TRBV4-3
CASSQEGGTTEAFF
TGCGCCAGCAGCCAAGAGGGCGGGACCACTGAAGCTTTCTTT
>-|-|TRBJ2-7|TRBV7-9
CASSLARAEQYF
TGTGCCAGCAGCTTAGCGAGGGCCGAGCAGTACTTC
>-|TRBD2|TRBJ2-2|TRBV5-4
CASSRPGLAGNTGELFF
TGTGCCAGCAGCCGGCCGGGACTAGCGGGGAACACCGGGGAGCTGTTTTTT
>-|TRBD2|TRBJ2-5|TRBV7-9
CASSGGLASGRETQYF
TGTGCCAGCAGCGGAGGATTGGCTAGCGGGAGAGAGACCCAGTACTTC
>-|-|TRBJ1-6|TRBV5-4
CASSQGALNSPLHF
TGTGCCAGCAGCCAAGGGGCCCTGAATTCACCCCTCCACTTT
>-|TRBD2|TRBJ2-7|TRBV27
CASSETSGSGQYF
TGTGCCAGCAGTGAGACTAGCGGGAGCGGGCAGTACTTC
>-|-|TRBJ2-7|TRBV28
CASSFGDNNSYEQYF
TGTGCCAGCAGTTTCGGGGACAACAACTCCTACGAGCAGTACTTC
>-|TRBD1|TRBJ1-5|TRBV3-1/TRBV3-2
CASSQTTGGNQPQHF
TGTGCCAGCAGCCAAACGACAGGGGGCAATCAGCCCCAGCATTTT
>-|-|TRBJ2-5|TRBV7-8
CASGLGGMETQYF
TGTGCCAGCGGTCTAGGGGGAATGGAGACCCAGTACTTC
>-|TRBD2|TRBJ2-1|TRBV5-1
CASVALAGAANEQFF
TGCGCCAGCGTTGCTTTAGCGGGAGCAGCGAATGAGCAGTTCTTC
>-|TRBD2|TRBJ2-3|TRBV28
CASSTGLAGGEDTQYF
TGTGCCAGCAGTACGGGACTAGCGGGAGGAGAAGATACGCAGTATTTT
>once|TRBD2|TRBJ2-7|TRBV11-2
CASSLVGQRGYEQYF
TGTGCCAGCAGCTTAGTAGGCCAGCGGGGCTACGAGCAGTACTTC
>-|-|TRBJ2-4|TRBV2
CASSEAKLAKNIQYF
TGTGCCAGCAGTGAAGCAAAACTGGCCAAAAACATTCAGTACTTC
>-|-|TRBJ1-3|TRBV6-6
CASSRQLDSSSGNTIYF
TGTGCCAGCAGTCGGCAGTTAGACAGCAGCTCTGGAAACACCATATATTTT
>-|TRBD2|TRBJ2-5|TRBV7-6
CASSLASGAQYF
TGTGCCAGCAGCTTAGCTAGCGGGGCCCAGTACTTC
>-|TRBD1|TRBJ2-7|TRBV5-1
CASSPIRDRGNSYEQYF
TGCGCCAGCAGCCCGATCCGGGACAGGGGGAACTCCTACGAGCAGTACTTC